These T cell receptor beta chains were read from a single sample in a study of response to subunit inactivated influenza vaccine. Each CDR3 protein gets one entry after TCRdb re-called the RT-PCR reads with MiXCR. The sample lists a few hundred thousand distinct CDR3 sequences, less than 15% occurring once. The specimen was PBMCs from blood, collected roughly 13 days after vaccination. The receptors were gathered from a man aged 50-60 years who received an inactivated influenza vaccine. Each CDR3 is given with its conserved first and last residue. A D gene is named only where the DNA matches it firmly. Clone size, where shown, is once, few, many, or a class for clones that have expanded.

d_call: TRBD1; v_call: TRBV12-3/TRBV12-4; clone_size: few; j_call: TRBJ1-1; cdr3_nt: TGTGCCAGCACTGGACAGGGGAGGACTGAAGCTTTCTTT; cdr3_aa: CASTGQGRTEAFF
d_call: TRBD1; v_call: TRBV7-2; clone_size: few; j_call: TRBJ1-4; cdr3_nt: TGTGCCAGCAGTTTCAGACGGACAGGGGTTAATGAAAAACTGTTTTTT; cdr3_aa: CASSFRRTGVNEKLFF
d_call: TRBD1; v_call: TRBV12-3/TRBV12-4; clone_size: many; j_call: TRBJ1-3; cdr3_nt: TGTGCCAGCGGCCTGGGGACAGGGGGCAGCTCTGGAAACACCATATATTTT; cdr3_aa: CASGLGTGGSSGNTIYF
d_call: TRBD1; v_call: TRBV6-5; clone_size: NA; j_call: TRBJ2-7; cdr3_nt: TGTGCCAGCAGTTACTCGGGGACAGTTAGCTCCTACGAGCAGTACTTC; cdr3_aa: CASSYSGTVSSYEQYF
d_call: NA; v_call: TRBV7-6; clone_size: NA; j_call: TRBJ2-5; cdr3_nt: TGTGCCAGCAGACCACTCACAGGGTCAAGATCAGAGACCCAGTACTTC; cdr3_aa: CASRPLTGSRSETQYF
d_call: TRBD2; v_call: TRBV19; clone_size: NA; j_call: TRBJ2-3; cdr3_nt: TGTGCCAGTAGTATTTTGCGGGGGGCCCGCACAGATACGCAGTATTTT; cdr3_aa: CASSILRGARTDTQYF
d_call: NA; v_call: TRBV2; clone_size: few; j_call: TRBJ2-1; cdr3_nt: TGTGCCAGCAGTGAAGCCGTGGACTATCCGCCTATTAACAATGAGCAGTTCTTC; cdr3_aa: CASSEAVDYPPINNEQFF
d_call: NA; v_call: TRBV4-2; clone_size: few; j_call: TRBJ2-3; cdr3_nt: TGTGCCAGCAGCCACCGATCGGGGGGCGGCACAGATACGCAGTATTTT; cdr3_aa: CASSHRSGGGTDTQYF
d_call: NA; v_call: TRBV4-1; clone_size: NA; j_call: TRBJ2-1; cdr3_nt: TGCGCCAGCAGCCAAGATCTCCCGGGTCGAAGGGTGGACAATGAGCAGTTCTTC; cdr3_aa: CASSQDLPGRRVDNEQFF
d_call: NA; v_call: TRBV15; clone_size: few; j_call: TRBJ1-1; cdr3_nt: TGTGCCGCGAAACAGGGCATGAACACTGAAGCTTTCTTT; cdr3_aa: CAAKQGMNTEAFF
d_call: TRBD2; v_call: TRBV20-1; clone_size: many; j_call: TRBJ2-7; cdr3_nt: TGCAGTGCTAGAGACCCGGGACTAGCGGGAGGAGAGCAGTACTTC; cdr3_aa: CSARDPGLAGGEQYF
d_call: TRBD1; v_call: TRBV6-1; clone_size: NA; j_call: TRBJ2-2; cdr3_nt: TGTGCCACGCTAACAGGGGTGAGCGGGGAGCTGTTTTTT; cdr3_aa: CATLTGVSGELFF
d_call: NA; v_call: TRBV14; clone_size: few; j_call: TRBJ2-1; cdr3_nt: TGTGCCAGCAGCCCCCTGGGCAACGATTATTACAATGAGCAGTTCTTC; cdr3_aa: CASSPLGNDYYNEQFF
d_call: NA; v_call: TRBV4-3; clone_size: NA; j_call: TRBJ2-1; cdr3_nt: TGCGCCAGCAGCCAATTACCAGGGGAGGATGAGCAGTTCTTC; cdr3_aa: CASSQLPGEDEQFF
d_call: NA; v_call: TRBV20-1; clone_size: few; j_call: TRBJ1-1; cdr3_nt: TGCAGTGCTACAACACGGACAGCCATGAACACTGAAGCTTTCTTT; cdr3_aa: CSATTRTAMNTEAFF
d_call: TRBD2; v_call: TRBV6-1; clone_size: many; j_call: TRBJ2-5; cdr3_nt: TGTGCCAGCAGTCCTCTAGCGGGAGGGATCCAAGAGACCCAGTACTTC; cdr3_aa: CASSPLAGGIQETQYF
d_call: NA; v_call: TRBV7-3; clone_size: few; j_call: TRBJ1-1; cdr3_nt: TGTGCCAGCAGCTTATTGGGCGGGGACACTGAAGCTTTCTTT; cdr3_aa: CASSLLGGDTEAFF
d_call: TRBD1; v_call: TRBV4-2; clone_size: NA; j_call: TRBJ1-5; cdr3_nt: TGTGCCAGCAGCCAAGAGGTCGGGGGACAGAACAATCAGCCCCAGCATTTT; cdr3_aa: CASSQEVGGQNNQPQHF
d_call: TRBD1; v_call: TRBV7-2; clone_size: NA; j_call: TRBJ1-3; cdr3_nt: TGTGCCAGCAGCCCAAGGACAGGGCTCTCTGGAAACACCATATATTTT; cdr3_aa: CASSPRTGLSGNTIYF
d_call: NA; v_call: TRBV7-2; clone_size: NA; j_call: TRBJ1-6; cdr3_nt: TGTGCCAGCAGCTTAGTGGGGGCTGGTAATTCACCCCTCCACTTT; cdr3_aa: CASSLVGAGNSPLHF
d_call: NA; v_call: TRBV3-1; clone_size: NA; j_call: TRBJ2-1; cdr3_nt: TGTGCCAGCAGCCGCAAAAGACAGGACTCCTACAATGAGCAGTTCTTC; cdr3_aa: CASSRKRQDSYNEQFF
d_call: NA; v_call: TRBV18; clone_size: NA; j_call: TRBJ2-1; cdr3_nt: TGTGCCAGCTCACCACCACGGCGGAGACTCTACAATGAGCAGTTCTTC; cdr3_aa: CASSPPRRRLYNEQFF
d_call: TRBD2; v_call: TRBV4-3; clone_size: few; j_call: TRBJ2-5; cdr3_nt: TGCGCCAGCAGCACCGGCAGCGGGAAGGGGACCCAGTACTTC; cdr3_aa: CASSTGSGKGTQYF
d_call: NA; v_call: TRBV10-3; clone_size: many; j_call: TRBJ2-3; cdr3_nt: TGTGCCATCAGTAAAACGCCGGCGAGAAGCACAGATACGCAGTATTTT; cdr3_aa: CAISKTPARSTDTQYF
d_call: TRBD1; v_call: TRBV12-3/TRBV12-4; clone_size: NA; j_call: TRBJ2-3; cdr3_nt: TGTGCCAGCAGTTCCCCCGACAGGGGACTCACAGATACGCAGTATTTT; cdr3_aa: CASSSPDRGLTDTQYF
d_call: TRBD2; v_call: TRBV24-1; clone_size: few; j_call: TRBJ2-1; cdr3_nt: TGTGCCACCAGTGATATTAGCGGGAGCGACAATGAGCAGTTCTTC; cdr3_aa: CATSDISGSDNEQFF
d_call: NA; v_call: TRBV12-3/TRBV12-4; clone_size: NA; j_call: TRBJ2-1; cdr3_nt: TGTGCCGGCAGTTTAGCGCGTGAAGGGGTGAAGTTCTTC; cdr3_aa: CAGSLAREGVKFF
d_call: NA; v_call: TRBV14; clone_size: many; j_call: TRBJ2-7; cdr3_nt: TGTGCCAGCGCCCGGGCGCTGGAGCAGTACTTC; cdr3_aa: CASARALEQYF
d_call: NA; v_call: TRBV9; clone_size: few; j_call: TRBJ2-2; cdr3_nt: TGTGCCAGCAGCGTAGCCAGAAGCACCGGGGAGCTGTTTTTT; cdr3_aa: CASSVARSTGELFF
d_call: NA; v_call: TRBV5-1; clone_size: NA; j_call: TRBJ2-6; cdr3_nt: TGCGCCAGCAGCTTGGACGGCGTTTATGGGGCCAACGTCCTGACTTTC; cdr3_aa: CASSLDGVYGANVLTF
d_call: NA; v_call: TRBV6-5; clone_size: many; j_call: TRBJ1-1; cdr3_nt: TGTGCCAGCATTAGGAACACTGAAGCTTTCTTT; cdr3_aa: CASIRNTEAFF
d_call: NA; v_call: TRBV10-3; clone_size: few; j_call: TRBJ2-2; cdr3_nt: TGTGCCATCGGACCCCCGGGCGGGACAAACACCGGGGAGCTGTTTTTT; cdr3_aa: CAIGPPGGTNTGELFF
d_call: TRBD1; v_call: TRBV19; clone_size: NA; j_call: TRBJ2-2; cdr3_nt: TGTGCCAGTACCCCCGGGACAGGGCTTTCCGGGGAGCTGTTTTTT; cdr3_aa: CASTPGTGLSGELFF
d_call: NA; v_call: TRBV28; clone_size: NA; j_call: TRBJ2-1; cdr3_nt: TGTGCCAGCGCCGCCGGGGAATACAATGAGCAGTTCTTC; cdr3_aa: CASAAGEYNEQFF
d_call: NA; v_call: TRBV6-6; clone_size: few; j_call: TRBJ2-3; cdr3_nt: TGTGCCACAGGGAGGCTGCGGACAGATACGCAGTATTTT; cdr3_aa: CATGRLRTDTQYF
d_call: NA; v_call: TRBV6-5; clone_size: many; j_call: TRBJ2-7; cdr3_nt: TGTGCCAGCAGTTACTCGATTACCAGGGCCGCCTACGAGCAGTACTTC; cdr3_aa: CASSYSITRAAYEQYF